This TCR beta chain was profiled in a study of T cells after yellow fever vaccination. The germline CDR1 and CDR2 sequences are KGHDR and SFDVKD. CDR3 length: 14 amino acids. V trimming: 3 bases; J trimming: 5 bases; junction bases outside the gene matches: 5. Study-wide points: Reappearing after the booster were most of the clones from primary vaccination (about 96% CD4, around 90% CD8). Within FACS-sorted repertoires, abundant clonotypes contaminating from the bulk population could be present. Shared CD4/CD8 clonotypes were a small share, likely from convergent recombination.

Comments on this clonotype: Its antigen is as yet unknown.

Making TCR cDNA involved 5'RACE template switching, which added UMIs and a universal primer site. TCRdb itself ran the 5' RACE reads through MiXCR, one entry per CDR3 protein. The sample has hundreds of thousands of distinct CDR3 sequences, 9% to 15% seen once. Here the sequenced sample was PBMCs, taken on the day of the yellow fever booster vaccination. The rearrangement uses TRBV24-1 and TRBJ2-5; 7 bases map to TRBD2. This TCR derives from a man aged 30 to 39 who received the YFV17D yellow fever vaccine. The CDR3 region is CATSDTGGSETQYF. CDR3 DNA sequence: TGTGCCACCAGTGATACCGGGGGGTCGGAGACCCAGTACTTC.